The T cell receptor beta chain under discussion was sequenced for a study of blood T cell repertoires in COVID-19. On the study more broadly: The origin of the acute and convalescent COVID-19 samples was the United States, Italy and Spain. T cells, B-cell-depleted T cells, or PBMCs provided the cDNA or gDNA that served as material.

Original handling: Cell counts per sample came from amplifying reference gene primers. TCRdb's table, derived via immunoSEQ multiplex PCR, lists solely in-frame clones and lacks some. V, J and clone size derive from that table, while D and trimming were established from the DNA sequence. Of 90,000 to 150,000 clones in the sample, around 85% were seen once. The CDR3 length is 19 residues. The sequence was collected from an older man who had recovered from COVID-19. V is TRBV12-2 and J is TRBJ2-1; the D call of TRBD1 is as the table states it, not checked on the DNA. TRBV12-2 is shown as a pseudogene. The sample taken for sequencing was peripheral blood. In DNA form, the CDR3 reads TGTGCAAGTCGCCCCAGAAGTCCACACCCTTATCTCCCCTACAATGAGCAGTTCTTC. Protein: CASRPRSPHPYLPYNEQFF.